A selection of T cell receptor beta chains follows, all from one sample in a study of T cell responses to AZD1222 COVID-19 vaccine. Sequenced by immunoSEQ multiplex PCR; TCRdb stores in-frame clones only, minus some. The sample holds approximately 140,000 clones, about 91% seen once. The material sequenced was peripheral blood, taken on day 0 of AZD1222 vaccination. Receptor source: an adult in good health. The CDR3 runs from the conserved cysteine through the conserved F or W. D genes are given only for firm matches. A row's size may be missing; if present it is once, few, many or a size class.

size: once; length: 13; V: TRBV3-1/TRBV3-2; D: NA; J: TRBJ1-1; DNA: TGTGCCAGCAGCCAAGGATCCGGATCTCAAGCTTTCTTT; CDR3: CASSQGSGSQAFF
size: NA; length: 13; V: TRBV20-1; D: NA; J: TRBJ1-4; DNA: TGCAGTGCTAGTTCGAGACCGAATGAAAAACTGTTTTTT; CDR3: CSASSRPNEKLFF
size: once; length: 13; V: TRBV12-3/TRBV12-4; D: NA; J: TRBJ1-2; DNA: TGTGCCAGCAGTCCAACAGGGCGCTATGGCTACACCTTC; CDR3: CASSPTGRYGYTF
size: once; length: 15; V: TRBV7-2; D: TRBD1; J: TRBJ1-5; DNA: TGTGCCAGCAGAACTCGGACAGGGGGCTCCTGGCCCCAGCATTTT; CDR3: CASRTRTGGSWPQHF
size: NA; length: 14; V: TRBV11-2; D: NA; J: TRBJ2-7; DNA: TGTGCCAGCAGCCCTGAGGCACGCTACTACGAGCAGTACTTC; CDR3: CASSPEARYYEQYF
size: once; length: 15; V: TRBV10-3; D: NA; J: TRBJ2-3; DNA: TGTGCCATCGGAGGGTCGGGACGGTACACAGATACGCAGTATTTT; CDR3: CAIGGSGRYTDTQYF
size: NA; length: 13; V: TRBV7-3; D: NA; J: TRBJ1-1; DNA: TGTGCCAGCAGCTCCACAGGAAACTCAATTACTTTCTTT; CDR3: CASSSTGNSITFF
size: NA; length: 21; V: TRBV7-7; D: NA; J: TRBJ1-3; DNA: TGTGCCAGCAGCTTTGGAGACGAGGGGGGCATCCCGGATCTCTCTGGAAACACCATATATTTT; CDR3: CASSFGDEGGIPDLSGNTIYF
size: NA; length: 14; V: TRBV7-2; D: NA; J: TRBJ1-2; DNA: TGTGCCAGCAGCCTGGCGGGTCCTAACTATGGCTACACCTTC; CDR3: CASSLAGPNYGYTF
size: NA; length: 17; V: TRBV3-1/TRBV3-2; D: NA; J: TRBJ1-6; DNA: TGTGCCAGCAGCCAAGATTATGGGACCGGGGCAATTTCACCCCTCCACTTT; CDR3: CASSQDYGTGAISPLHF
size: NA; length: 16; V: TRBV25-1; D: TRBD1; J: TRBJ1-4; DNA: TGTGCCAGCAGTGGGTTTCCGGGACAGGACAATGAAAAACTGTTTTTT; CDR3: CASSGFPGQDNEKLFF
size: NA; length: 15; V: TRBV12-5; D: TRBD2; J: TRBJ2-7; DNA: TGTGCTAGTGGCCTACAGCGGGGGGCTTCCTACGAGCAGTACTTC; CDR3: CASGLQRGASYEQYF
size: NA; length: 15; V: TRBV7-2; D: TRBD1; J: TRBJ2-1; DNA: TGTGCCAGCAGCTTAGGACAGGGCCGATACAATGAGCAGTTCTTC; CDR3: CASSLGQGRYNEQFF
size: NA; length: 13; V: TRBV7-2; D: NA; J: TRBJ1-1; DNA: TGTGCCAGCAGCTTCGGAGGGGGCACTGAAGCTTTCTTT; CDR3: CASSFGGGTEAFF
size: NA; length: 15; V: TRBV9; D: TRBD1; J: TRBJ1-1; DNA: TGTGCCAGCAGCGGCGGGACAGGCCTGAACACTGAAGCTTTCTTT; CDR3: CASSGGTGLNTEAFF
size: NA; length: 17; V: TRBV9; D: TRBD2; J: TRBJ2-5; DNA: TGTGCCAGCAGCGTAGGCGTGGGCGGGGGGGCCCAAGAGACCCAGTACTTC; CDR3: CASSVGVGGGAQETQYF
size: once; length: 13; V: TRBV12-3/TRBV12-4; D: NA; J: TRBJ1-1; DNA: TGTGCCAGCACCTTCTTCCCGAACACTGAAGCTTTCTTT; CDR3: CASTFFPNTEAFF
size: NA; length: 17; V: TRBV5-1; D: NA; J: TRBJ1-3; DNA: TGCGCCAGCAGCTTGGCCGGGAGGCAGGGCTCTGGAAACACCATATATTTT; CDR3: CASSLAGRQGSGNTIYF
size: NA; length: 15; V: TRBV5-1; D: NA; J: TRBJ1-4; DNA: TGCGCCAGCAGCGCCCAGACAGGCCTAAATGAAAAACTGTTTTTT; CDR3: CASSAQTGLNEKLFF
size: once; length: 15; V: TRBV6-5; D: TRBD1; J: TRBJ1-2; DNA: TGTGCCAGCAGTTACTCGGCAGGGGGAAACTATGGCTACACCTTC; CDR3: CASSYSAGGNYGYTF
size: NA; length: 15; V: TRBV28; D: TRBD2; J: TRBJ2-2; DNA: TGTGCCAGCAGTATAGCGGGGGGGAACACCGGGGAGCTGTTTTTT; CDR3: CASSIAGGNTGELFF
size: NA; length: 14; V: TRBV3-1/TRBV3-2; D: NA; J: TRBJ1-2; DNA: TGTGCCAGCAGCCAAGCGTGGGCAGAGGGCGGCTACACCTTC; CDR3: CASSQAWAEGGYTF
size: few; length: 13; V: TRBV30; D: NA; J: TRBJ1-2; DNA: TGTGCCTGGAGTGTACAAGGGGCCGGTGGCTACACCTTC; CDR3: CAWSVQGAGGYTF
size: few; length: 18; V: TRBV5-1; D: TRBD1; J: TRBJ1-3; DNA: TGCGCCAGCAGCTTACTTGATTCAGGGGGACTCTCTGGAAACACCATATATTTT; CDR3: CASSLLDSGGLSGNTIYF
size: NA; length: 13; V: TRBV9; D: NA; J: TRBJ1-2; DNA: TGTGCCAGCAACCTACAGGGTAGCCATGGCTACACCTTC; CDR3: CASNLQGSHGYTF
size: NA; length: 13; V: TRBV12-3/TRBV12-4; D: NA; J: TRBJ1-1; DNA: TGTGCCAGCAGTTTAACGACTAACACTGAAGCTTTCTTT; CDR3: CASSLTTNTEAFF
size: NA; length: 15; V: TRBV6-5; D: TRBD1; J: TRBJ1-3; DNA: TGTGCCAGCAGGCAGGGACAGGGCACTGGAAACACCATATATTTT; CDR3: CASRQGQGTGNTIYF
size: NA; length: 14; V: TRBV28; D: TRBD2; J: TRBJ2-7; DNA: TGTGCCAGCAGTGTGGGGGGACTAACCTACGAGCAGTACTTC; CDR3: CASSVGGLTYEQYF
size: NA; length: 17; V: TRBV3-1/TRBV3-2; D: NA; J: TRBJ2-2; DNA: TGTGCCAGCAGCCAAGGTAGGGCAGAAATTAACACCGGGGAGCTGTTTTTT; CDR3: CASSQGRAEINTGELFF
size: NA; length: 13; V: TRBV7-2; D: NA; J: TRBJ1-1; DNA: TGTGCCAGCAGCCCCCAAGGGGCCGTGGAAGCTTTCTTT; CDR3: CASSPQGAVEAFF
size: NA; length: 14; V: TRBV18; D: NA; J: TRBJ2-6; DNA: TGTGCCAGCTCACCACCGGCCACCACTAACGTCCTGACTTTC; CDR3: CASSPPATTNVLTF
size: NA; length: 13; V: TRBV5-6; D: NA; J: TRBJ1-5; DNA: TGTGCCAGCAGCTTCTTGGGGTCTCAGCCCCAGCATTTT; CDR3: CASSFLGSQPQHF
size: NA; length: 11; V: TRBV6-5; D: NA; J: TRBJ1-2; DNA: TGTGCCAGCATCGCAGGGAAGGGCTACACCTTC; CDR3: CASIAGKGYTF
size: NA; length: 16; V: TRBV5-1; D: TRBD1; J: TRBJ1-1; DNA: TGCGCCAGCAGCTTGGAGGGGACAGGGGGCACCACTGAAGCTTTCTTT; CDR3: CASSLEGTGGTTEAFF
size: NA; length: 14; V: TRBV11-2; D: NA; J: TRBJ2-3; DNA: TGTGCCAGCAGCTTAGCCCGTAGCACAGATACGCAGTATTTT; CDR3: CASSLARSTDTQYF
size: NA; length: 14; V: TRBV3-1/TRBV3-2; D: NA; J: TRBJ1-3; DNA: TGTGCCAGCAGCACTCGGGTAGGGGAAAACACCATATATTTT; CDR3: CASSTRVGENTIYF
size: NA; length: 15; V: TRBV10-2; D: NA; J: TRBJ1-2; DNA: TGCGCCAGCTTGGGGGGGGGTCTTGGGAACTATGGCTACACCTTC; CDR3: CASLGGGLGNYGYTF
size: NA; length: 15; V: TRBV29-1; D: NA; J: TRBJ1-5; DNA: TGCAGCGCGTCCCAGGGGAGCTATAGCAATCAGCCCCAGCATTTT; CDR3: CSASQGSYSNQPQHF
size: few; length: 20; V: TRBV5-1; D: TRBD2; J: TRBJ2-4; DNA: TGCGCCAGCAGCTTGGCCGGGACTAGCGGGGGGTTCAGAGCCAAAAACATTCAGTACTTC; CDR3: CASSLAGTSGGFRAKNIQYF
size: NA; length: 13; V: TRBV7-2; D: NA; J: TRBJ1-2; DNA: TGTGCCAGCAGCTTAGCAGTGAGCTATGGCTACACCTTC; CDR3: CASSLAVSYGYTF
size: NA; length: 16; V: TRBV6-6; D: NA; J: TRBJ1-5; DNA: TGTGCCAGCAGCCCGGGGGTCGGGCACAACAATCAGCCCCAGCATTTT; CDR3: CASSPGVGHNNQPQHF
size: NA; length: 14; V: TRBV7-2; D: NA; J: TRBJ2-2; DNA: TGTGCCAGCAGCTACGCCGGCCAGGCCGGGGAGCTGTTTTTT; CDR3: CASSYAGQAGELFF